This T cell receptor (beta chain) was profiled in a study of regulatory T cells in long-lasting Graves disease. V was cut by 0 bases and J by 5 bases, with 17 bases left in between. CDR1 and CDR2 (germline): GTSNPN, SVGIG (reference sequence). This CDR3 region has 16 residues. This clonotype was observed many times. Described time point: newly diagnosed GD, antithyroid drugs for less than 3 months. Making the TCR library involved RNA that had been extracted from PBMCs. Patients were from an endocrinology department in Xi'an, China. A peripheral blood sample, around 8.5 milliliters in volume, was drawn into EDTA tubes. In building TCR beta libraries, iRepertoire HTBI primers were used together with Arm-PCR of CDR3 regions. One entry per CDR3 protein, called by TCRdb with MiXCR from the multiplex PCR reads. Here the sample spans approximately 560,000 distinct CDR3 sequences, 16% being singletons. These data also featured in a second study, about T cells in Graves' hyperthyroidism and ophthalmopathy. That study reports: Initially, a first-round RT-PCR of the TCR CDR3 employed the HTBI primer set. Most thyroid clonotypes expanded above 0.001 appeared in blood too.

The sequence came from a man aged 18 to 29 with Graves disease. V and J are TRBV30 and TRBJ2-1; D is possibly TRBD1 or TRBD2 (5 bases each). The material sequenced was peripheral blood mononuclear cells (PBMCs), taken at new diagnosis, from a patient treated with antithyroid drugs. The CDR3 bases are TGTGCCTGGAGTGTTTCCCTGGGGGTATTCAACAATGAGCAGTTCTTC. The encoded protein is CAWSVSLGVFNNEQFF.